The 11 T cell receptor beta chains below were found in one sample sequenced in a study of T-cell memory formation after mild COVID-19. TCRdb recomputed calls from the 5' RACE reads with MiXCR, one row per CDR3 protein. The table has some 490,000 distinct CDR3 sequences, roughly 20% seen once. The source material was PBMCs or a T cell subset sorted from them (not recorded which). The receptors were gathered from an adult woman who had mild COVID-19 (a few samples of this study predate the infection). Cell type and time point are not known.

The sample holds a few counts of this clonotype. The chain combines TRBV29-1 with TRBJ2-1; possible D gene TRBD2, 5 bases. V was clipped by 8 bases and J by 8 bases, with 22 bases between them. The germline gives CDR1 SQVTM, CDR2 ANQGSEA. The CDR3 runs 14 residues. The CDR3 protein is CSPKRAGKVDEQFF. In nucleotides, the CDR3 is TGCAGCCCGAAGAGGGCAGGTAAGGTCGATGAGCAGTTCTTC.

This clonotype turned up a few times. The J gene is TRBJ2-5, the V gene TRBV12-3 or TRBV12-4; 12 nucleotides agree with TRBD2. J lost 7 bases, V lost 5 bases, and 11 bases had no gene match. The length of the CDR3 is 16 residues. Written as DNA, the CDR3 is TGTGCCAGCAGTGCCGGACTAGCGGGACTGCTCGGGACCCAGTACTTC. Amino acids: CASSAGLAGLLGTQYF.

CDR3 sequence reads: CASSQEPATYEQYF. In DNA, the CDR3 is TGTGCCAGCAGCCAAGAACCAGCCACCTACGAGCAGTACTTC. The genes are TRBV3-1 and TRBJ2-7; D is ambiguous. CDR1 is LGHDT and CDR2 is YNNKEL in the germline V gene (reference sequence). The CDR3 is made up of 14 amino acids. The V end was cut by 0 bases, the J end by 2 bases, with 8 bases between.

The chain recombines TRBV4-2 with TRBJ2-1; D unclear. The V end lost 2 bases, the J end lost 0 bases, and 11 bases lay between the germline ends. CDR1 and CDR2 from the germline V gene are LGHNA and YNFKEQ. The CDR3 extends over 16 amino acids. The CDR3 loop is CASSQPTRLSYNEQFF. The DNA for the CDR3 is TGTGCCAGCAGCCAACCGACTCGACTCTCCTACAATGAGCAGTTCTTC.

The V call is TRBV25-1, the J call TRBJ1-2; perhaps TRBD1 as D (5 bases). Germline CDR1 reads MGHDK; CDR2 reads SYGVNS. Trimming pared 0 bases from V and 5 bases from J, leaving 19 bases between. CDR3 length: 17 amino acids. The CDR3 sequence is CASSEYGDLGGVYGYTF. For the CDR3, the DNA is TGTGCCAGCAGTGAATATGGGGACCTCGGTGGGGTTTATGGCTACACCTTC.

This chain uses TRBV19 with TRBJ2-2; D ambiguous. This CDR3 comprises 15 residues. V was clipped by 6 bases and J by 2 bases, with 13 bases between them. Looked up from germline, CDR1 is LNHDA and CDR2 is SQIVND (reference sequence). CDR3 bases: TGTGCCAGTAGCGATCAGTCCCTAAACACCGGGGAGCTGTTTTTT. Protein sequence: CASSDQSLNTGELFF.

The chain carries TRBV6-5 and TRBJ2-3; D is unclear. The germline gives CDR1 MNHEY, CDR2 SVGAGI. The CDR3 covers 15 residues. The germline V and J ends were trimmed by 8 bases and 1 base, with 16 bases remaining between them. For the CDR3, the DNA is TGTGCCAGCTCCCCGAAAGCAGACCGCACAGATACGCAGTATTTT. It translates to CASSPKADRTDTQYF.

On this clonotype: Germline is not matched at one junction end, which may reflect a read error. The chain uses TRBV5-1 and TRBJ2-1; D remains ambiguous. The CDR3 totals 13 residues. From germline, CDR1 is SGHRS and CDR2 YFSETQ. The chain's CDR3 is CASSLDVSRWRLF. In DNA form, the CDR3 reads TGCGCCAGCAGCTTAGATGTTTCCCGGTGGCGGCTCTTC.

A few counts support this clonotype. The chain carries TRBV15 and TRBJ2-2; 7 bases align to TRBD1. Germline CDR1 LNHNV, CDR2 YYDKDF (reference sequence). CDR3 length equals 17 residues. V was clipped by 0 bases and J by 1 base; unmatched bases: 5. The DNA of the CDR3 is TGTGCCACCAGCAGAGATCAGCGGACAGGGAACACCGGGGAGCTGTTTTTT. Translating it yields CATSRDQRTGNTGELFF.

This clonotype occurred a few times. This sequence joins TRBV9 and TRBJ2-7; 13 nucleotides align to TRBD2. V lost 3 bases to trimming and J lost 2 bases; unmatched junction nucleotides: 2. The CDR3 runs to 15 residues. CDR1 and CDR2 (germline): SGDLS, YYNGEE. The CDR3, as DNA: TGTGCCAGCAGCGGGGGGACTAGCGGGGCCTACGAGCAGTACTTC. It yields the protein CASSGGTSGAYEQYF.

The CDR3 is CASSKRWDSFTDTQYF. CDR3 DNA: TGTGCCAGCAGCAAACGATGGGACAGCTTCACAGATACGCAGTATTTT. The chain couples TRBV9 to TRBJ2-3; 7 bases are a match to TRBD1. Germline loops: CDR1 SGDLS, CDR2 YYNGEE. V was pared by 4 bases and J by 2 bases, with 10 bases of the junction left unmatched. This CDR3 is 16 amino acids long.